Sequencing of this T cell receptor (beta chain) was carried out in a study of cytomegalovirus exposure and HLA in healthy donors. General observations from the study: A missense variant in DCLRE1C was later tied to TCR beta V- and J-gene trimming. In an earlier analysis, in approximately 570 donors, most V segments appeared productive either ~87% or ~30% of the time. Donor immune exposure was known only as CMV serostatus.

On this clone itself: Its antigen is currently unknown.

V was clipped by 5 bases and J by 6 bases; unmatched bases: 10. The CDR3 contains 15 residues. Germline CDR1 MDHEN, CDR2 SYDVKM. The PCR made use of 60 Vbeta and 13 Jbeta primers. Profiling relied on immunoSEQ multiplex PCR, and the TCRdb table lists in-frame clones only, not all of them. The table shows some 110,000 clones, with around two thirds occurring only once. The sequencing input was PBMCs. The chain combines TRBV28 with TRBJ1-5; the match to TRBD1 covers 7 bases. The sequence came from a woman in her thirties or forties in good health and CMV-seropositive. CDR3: CASSPHTGAVQPQHF. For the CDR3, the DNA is TGTGCCAGCAGTCCACATACAGGGGCGGTTCAGCCCCAGCATTTT.